Shown below are 23 T cell receptor beta chains from a single sample sequenced in a study of tumor-infiltrating lymphocytes in primary liver carcinoma. The investigators made TCR beta cDNA from approximately 510 ng total RNA, using a constant-region primer. Researchers made the TCR beta libraries by running three nested multiplex PCR rounds with slightly modified ARM-PCR. The first two PCR rounds used TRBV1-TRBV30 forward primers with a C-beta reverse primer, about 10 cycles each. TCRdb used MiXCR to reprocess the multiplex PCR reads, holding one entry per CDR3 protein. The repertoire consists of some 51,000 distinct CDR3 sequences, with 70% to 85% occurring once and the leading ten covering roughly 24%. Without any cell sorting, about 19-31 mg of bulk tissue yielded co-extracted RNA and DNA. Sequencing input: liver tumor tissue from sampling region 3. The subset: tumor region T3, left-lateral pole. The receptors shown here come from a man in his forties with primary liver carcinoma and hepatitis B virus infection.

This clonotype was seen ten or more times. This rearrangement joins TRBV20-1 to TRBJ2-5; D gene unclear. Trimming took 0 bases from V and 3 from J, leaving 8 bases between them. The germline V gene has CDR1 DFQATT and CDR2 SNEGSKA (reference sequence). This CDR3 region has 13 residues. This CDR3 reads CSAREGIKETQYF. As DNA, the CDR3 is TGCAGTGCTAGAGAGGGGATTAAAGAGACCCAGTACTTC.

With respect to this clonotype: Since the CDR3 does not end with the conserved phenylalanine or tryptophan, this likely comes from a read error. The chain joins TRBV6-2 or TRBV6-3 to TRBJ2-7; possible D gene TRBD1, 5 bases. V lost 4 bases, J lost 0 bases, and 10 bases lay in between. This CDR3 region has 14 residues. Per germline, CDR1 MNHEY and CDR2 SVGEGT. In DNA, the CDR3 is TGTGCCAGCAGTTCGCGACAGAGCTCCTACGAGCAGTACTCC. Its protein is CASSSRQSSYEQYS.

Notes on this clonotype: At one of its ends the junction is not consistent with the germline gene, which may arise from a read error. The chain uses TRBV11-1 and TRBJ2-7, with D possibly being TRBD2 (5 bases). CDR1 and CDR2 (germline): SGHAT, FQDESV (reference sequence). The CDR3 has 15 residues. The CDR3 reads CVSSFDGLFSYEQYF. The CDR3 coding sequence is TGTGTCAGCAGCTTCGACGGACTGTTCTCCTACGAGCAGTATTTC.

This clonotype was counted at least ten times. The chain employs TRBV29-1 and TRBJ1-4; D is perhaps TRBD1 (6 bases). From germline, CDR1 is SQVTM and CDR2 ANQGSEA. The CDR3 totals 13 residues. Trimming left V 6 bases short and J 4 bases short, with 12 bases between. CDR3 amino acids: CSVEKDSNEKLFF. The CDR3 DNA reads TGCAGCGTCGAGAAGGACAGTAATGAAAAACTGTTTTTT.

This chain uses TRBV6-6 with TRBJ1-1, with TRBD1 as a possible D gene (6 bases). V gave up 9 bases and J gave up 0 bases, with 17 bases separating them. This CDR3 has 15 amino acids. The V gene's germline CDR1 is MNHNY and CDR2 SVGAGI (reference sequence). The CDR3 loop is CASSCRTVMNTEAFF. In DNA form, the CDR3 reads TGTGCCAGTAGCTGCCGGACAGTTATGAACACTGAAGCTTTCTTT.

A remark on this clonotype: Possible read error: a much larger clone is one base away. This sequence joins TRBV7-9 and TRBJ2-5; D unclear. This CDR3 region has 12 residues. CDR1 and CDR2 (germline): SEHNR, FQNEAQ (reference sequence). The CDR3 DNA sequence: TGTCCCACCTCCCTGGGGTTGGAGACCCAGTACTTC. Encoded protein: CPTSLGLETQYF.

As regards this clonotype: Germline and junction disagree at one end, which may indicate a read error. The CDR3 protein is CAGSDRGSPYEQYF. The CDR3 nucleotides read TGTGCCGGCAGCGACAGGGGTAGCCCCTACGAGCAGTACTTC. The chain combines TRBV6-1 with TRBJ2-7; 8 bases are shared with TRBD1. The germline gives CDR1 MNHNS, CDR2 SASEGT. The CDR3 spans 14 residues.

Concerning this clonotype: A read error may produce the germline difference seen at one junction end. The chain recombines TRBV11-2 with TRBJ1-4, with D possibly matching TRBD1 (5 bases). This CDR3 is built from 14 residues. Germline V CDR1 and CDR2: SGHAT, FQNNGV. CDR3 bases: TGTGCCAGCAGTTTAGATGTTGGGGACGGAAAACTGTTTTTT. This codes for CASSLDVGDGKLFF.

V gene TRBV11-2 combines with J gene TRBJ2-1, with no clear D. Germline CDR1 reads SGHAT; CDR2 reads FQNNGV. The CDR3 spans 13 residues. V shed 3 bases and J shed 8 bases, with 11 bases lying between them. The CDR3, as DNA: TGTGCCAGCAGCTTGAATTATGCATATGAGCAGTTCTTC. Its protein is CASSLNYAYEQFF.

For this clonotype: One end of the junction varies from germline; a read error may be responsible. The chain links TRBV12-3 or TRBV12-4 to TRBJ2-7; D is possibly TRBD1 or TRBD2 (5 bases each). The CDR3 runs to 13 residues. For the CDR3, the DNA is TGTGCCAGCAGATTGGGACGGTCCTACGAGCAGTATTTC. Translating gives CASRLGRSYEQYF.

Worth noting for this clonotype: Being one base from a much bigger clone, this may be a read error. The chain recombines TRBV28 with TRBJ1-3; 8 bases match TRBD1. The V gene's germline CDR1 is MDHEN and CDR2 SYDVKM. After removal of 4 bases from V and 6 bases from J, the junction contained 14 bases not matched to a gene. CDR3 length equals 17 residues. The CDR3 bases are TGTGCCAGCAGTTCCCTGACAGGGGAGGCTTCGGAAAACACCATATATTTT. Amino acid sequence: CASSSLTGEASENTIYF. Variable domain in full (rest from reference TRBV28 and TRBJ1-3): DVKVTQSSRYLVKRTGEKVFLECVQDMDHENMFWYRQDPGLGLRLIYFSYDVKMKEKGDIPEGYSVSREKKERFSLILESASTNQTSMYLCASSSLTGEASENTIYFGEGSWLTVV.

As to this clonotype: Germline and junction disagree at one end, which may indicate a read error. The chain combines TRBV29-1 with TRBJ1-5; D gene unclear. There are 14 residues in the CDR3. Germline loops: CDR1 SQVTM, CDR2 ANQGSEA. The DNA for the CDR3 is TGCAGCGTTGAAGAACATGGGGAAGGGCAGCCCCGGCATTTT. Amino acid sequence: CSVEEHGEGQPRHF.

Details on this clonotype: Possible read error: a much larger clone is one base away. V is TRBV5-1 and J is TRBJ1-1; 8 positions match TRBD1. This CDR3 region has 15 residues. Germline CDR1 reads SGHRS; CDR2 reads YFSETQ. The junction had 9 bases not matched to a gene; V was cut back by 4 bases and J by 4 bases. In DNA form, the CDR3 reads TGCGCCAGCAGCGCCTACAGGGGGGATAGCACTGAAGCTTTCTTT. Its protein product is CASSAYRGDSTEAFF.

This clonotype was seen at least ten times. This sequence joins TRBV5-1 and TRBJ2-5, with D perhaps given as TRBD1 or TRBD2 (6 bases each). The CDR3 extends over 13 amino acids. The V and J ends lost 4 bases and 5 bases respectively, with 12 bases between them. From germline, CDR1 is SGHRS and CDR2 YFSETQ. The CDR3 DNA reads TGCGCCAGCAGCCCTCAGGGGAGGGAGACCCAGTACTTC. The encoded protein is CASSPQGRETQYF.

In this sample, this clonotype turned up many times. The J gene is TRBJ2-1, the V gene TRBV2; D may be TRBD1 or TRBD2 (6 bases each). The V and J ends lost 2 bases and 0 bases respectively, with 14 bases between them. The length of the CDR3 is 17 residues. Germline CDR1 SNHLY, CDR2 FYNNEI. The CDR3 protein is CASSEKGGDPSYNEQFF. CDR3 bases: TGTGCCAGCAGTGAAAAGGGGGGCGATCCCTCCTACAATGAGCAGTTCTTC.

In regard to this clonotype: One end of the junction does not line up with germline, which may come from a read error. V usage is TRBV11-2 and J usage is TRBJ2-5; the D gene is possibly TRBD2 (6 bases). This CDR3 has 16 residues. Germline V gives CDR1 SGHAT, CDR2 FQNNGV. CDR3 sequence (DNA): TGTGCCACCAGATCCCGGGACTCGGCCTACCAAGAGACACAGTACTTC. This translates into CATRSRDSAYQETQYF.

This clonotype is medium-sized (0.01 to 0.1%) in the sample. The chain has TRBV7-8 and TRBJ2-2; D gene uncertain. Germline V gene sequence: CDR1 SGHVS, CDR2 FQNEAQ. This CDR3 region has 14 residues. Trimming left V 6 bases short and J 0 bases short, with 8 bases between. The CDR3 DNA is TGTGCCAGCAGTTTAACACCGAACACCGGGGAGCTGTTTTTT. As protein: CASSLTPNTGELFF.

In DNA, the CDR3 is TGTGCCATCAGTGAAAGACTTGCGGGAGGAACCACCGCAGATACGCAGTATTTT. Protein product: CAISERLAGGTTADTQYF. The gene calls are TRBV10-3 and TRBJ2-3; 8 bases align to TRBD2. Losses at the gene ends were 3 bases for V and 4 bases for J; bases not matched to a gene: 15. This CDR3 has 18 amino acids. Germline CDR1 is ENHRY and CDR2 is SYGVKD.

As regards this clonotype: At one of its ends the junction is not consistent with the germline gene, which may arise from a read error. V usage is TRBV11-2 and J usage is TRBJ2-7; D remains unclear. CDR3 size: 15 residues. Germline CDR1 and CDR2: SGHAT and FQNNGV. The CDR3 is CVSSPVRSQTYDQYF. The CDR3 region has the DNA TGTGTCAGCAGCCCTGTCCGGAGCCAGACCTACGATCAGTACTTC.

For this clonotype: At one end the junction does not follow the germline gene, possibly because of a read error. The rearrangement links TRBV11-1 to TRBJ2-7; TRBD1 might be the D (6 bases). The CDR3 runs 13 residues. Germline assignment: CDR1 SGHAT and CDR2 FQDESV (reference sequence). This CDR3 is CASSRQGLNEQYF. CDR3 nucleotide sequence: TGTGCCAGCAGTCGCCAGGGGCTTAACGAACAGTACTTC.

On this clonotype: This likely comes from a read error, as the CDR3 has no conserved phenylalanine or tryptophan at its end. The chain combines TRBV5-6 with TRBJ2-5; the D is unclear. CDR3 length equals 13 residues. From germline, CDR1 is SGHDT and CDR2 YYEEEE. The CDR3, as DNA: TGTGCCAGCAGCTCGACGTCACAAGAGACTCAGTACTCC. This codes for CASSSTSQETQYS.

Ten or more counts support this clonotype. This chain links TRBV5-1 with TRBJ2-1; D not resolved. From germline, CDR1 is SGHRS and CDR2 YFSETQ. V was trimmed by 5 bases and J by 8 bases, leaving 8 bases between them. The CDR3 consists of 11 residues. The CDR3 bases are TGCGCCAGCAGTTCATCATATGAGCAGTTCTTC. Protein sequence: CASSSSYEQFF.

This chain joins TRBV10-3 and TRBJ1-1; TRBD1 matches 8 bases. The CDR3 runs 15 residues. The junction had 12 bases not matched to a gene; V was cut back by 8 bases and J by 4 bases. Germline V CDR1 and CDR2: ENHRY, SYGVKD. This CDR3 is CAIGPGGDRSTEAFF. The CDR3 DNA is TGTGCCATCGGACCAGGGGGCGATCGGAGCACTGAAGCTTTCTTT.